This TCR beta chain was identified in a study of radiation and T cells in renal cell carcinoma. Study-wide results and limits: From baseline, blood top tumor clonotypes peaked at 2 weeks post-radiation.

Details on this clone: Its specificity is not known.

The time point here: blood 4 weeks post-SBRT, at nephrectomy. Sample treatment: 15 Gy SBRT to primary tumor, nephrectomy 4 weeks later. Nephrectomy followed 15 Gy stereotactic body radiation by 4 weeks. The patient's renal cell carcinoma had clear cell pathology. Clones were read by immunoSEQ multiplex PCR, and TCRdb kept only the in-frame ones, dropping some. This table has approximately 85,000 clones, around 89% appearing once. This CDR3 contains 14 residues. Trimming shortened V by 2 bases and J by 12 bases, and 14 bases separated the two germline ends. From germline, CDR1 is MNHNS and CDR2 SASEGT. The sequenced sample was blood, obtained from a patient whose treatment included radiotherapy and nephrectomy. The V and J genes are TRBV6-1 and TRBJ1-6, with D possibly being TRBD1 (5 bases). The receptor was derived from a woman between 70 and 85 years old with renal cell carcinoma. The CDR3 here is CASSEMAARGPLHF. The CDR3 DNA is TGTGCCAGCAGTGAAATGGCGGCTAGGGGACCCCTCCACTTT.